These T cell receptor beta chains were read from a single sample in a study of blood T cell repertoires in COVID-19. The table came from immunoSEQ multiplex PCR; TCRdb's copy has only in-frame clones and leaves some out. The sample lists some 64,000 clones, around 85% occurring once. Sequencing was performed on peripheral blood. The source of these receptors is a woman aged 80 or over with active or convalescent COVID-19. The CDR3 runs from the conserved cysteine through the conserved F or W. The D gene is left open where the match is weak. Size is omitted from some rows. Given values are once, few, many or a class for expanded clones.

D gene,V gene,clone size,J gene,CDR3 protein,CDR3 DNA
TRBD1,TRBV7-2,-,TRBJ2-4,CASSAGTGDGNIQYF,TGTGCCAGCAGCGCCGGGACAGGGGATGGGAACATTCAGTACTTC
-,TRBV19,-,TRBJ2-2,CASSRQVGGAGELFF,TGTGCCAGTAGTCGACAGGTTGGGGGTGCGGGGGAGCTGTTTTTT
-,TRBV29-1,-,TRBJ1-1,CSVDRNGQLNTEAFF,TGCAGCGTTGACCGCAATGGACAGCTGAACACTGAAGCTTTCTTT
TRBD1,TRBV6-6,-,TRBJ1-5,CASSPNLNAGQGEQPQHF,TGTGCCAGCAGTCCGAACCTCAATGCGGGACAGGGGGAGCAGCCCCAGCATTTT
TRBD1,TRBV24-1,few,TRBJ2-7,CATSDPGTGSDEQYF,TGTGCCACCAGTGATCCCGGGACAGGGTCGGACGAGCAGTACTTC
-,TRBV5-1,-,TRBJ2-5,CASSLTAGQETQYF,TGCGCCAGCAGCTTGACAGCCGGCCAAGAGACCCAGTACTTC
-,TRBV6-5,few,TRBJ1-5,CASSYVADQPQHF,TGTGCCAGCAGTTACGTCGCGGATCAGCCCCAGCATTTT
-,TRBV11-2,once,TRBJ1-4,CASSQGQDNEKLFF,TGTGCCAGCAGCCAGGGCCAGGATAATGAAAAACTGTTTTTT
TRBD1,TRBV5-1,-,TRBJ2-2,CASRDRVSTGELFF,TGCGCCAGCAGGGACAGGGTGAGCACCGGGGAGCTGTTTTTT
TRBD1,TRBV6-5,-,TRBJ2-1,CASSENLTGGRPFF,TGTGCCAGCAGCGAGAATCTTACAGGGGGGAGGCCGTTCTTC
TRBD2,TRBV5-1,-,TRBJ2-7,CASRVSGTSESYEQYF,TGCGCCAGCAGAGTCTCCGGGACTAGCGAATCCTACGAGCAGTACTTC
TRBD1,TRBV25-1,-,TRBJ1-1,CASNDRGIEAFF,TGTGCCAGCAATGACAGGGGGATTGAAGCTTTCTTT
-,TRBV2,-,TRBJ2-3,CASSPGADTQYF,TGTGCCAGCAGCCCCGGGGCAGATACGCAGTATTTT
-,TRBV5-1,-,TRBJ2-1,CASSLIQDNEQFF,TGCGCCAGCAGCTTGATACAGGACAATGAGCAGTTCTTC
TRBD2,TRBV5-1,-,TRBJ2-3,CASSLEAGGRTDTQYF,TGCGCCAGCAGCTTGGAAGCGGGGGGCCGTACAGATACGCAGTATTTT
TRBD1,TRBV4-2,-,TRBJ2-7,CASSQELDRERNF,TGTGCCAGCAGCCAAGAATTGGACAGGGAACGAAACTTC
TRBD2,TRBV9,-,TRBJ2-2,CASSVGEGLAENTGELFF,TGTGCCAGCAGCGTAGGTGAGGGACTAGCGGAGAACACCGGGGAGCTGTTTTTT
TRBD1,TRBV3-1/TRBV3-2,-,TRBJ2-7,CASSWDRGYEQYF,TGTGCCAGCAGCTGGGACAGGGGCTACGAGCAGTACTTC
-,TRBV10-2,-,TRBJ1-3,CASSESNRAGNTIYF,TGCGCCAGCAGTGAGTCGAACCGGGCTGGAAACACCATATATTTT
-,TRBV5-1,-,TRBJ2-5,CASSLGASSGFRETQYF,TGCGCCAGCAGCTTGGGGGCTAGCTCCGGGTTTAGAGAGACCCAGTACTTC
TRBD1,TRBV5-4,-,TRBJ1-4,CASSGGQGSTNEKLFF,TGTGCCAGCAGCGGCGGACAGGGATCGACTAATGAAAAACTGTTTTTT
TRBD1,TRBV11-3,-,TRBJ1-2,CASSFRGANYGYTF,TGTGCCAGCAGCTTCAGGGGGGCTAACTATGGCTACACCTTC
-,TRBV9,few,TRBJ2-2,CASSVRGFANTGELFF,TGTGCCAGCAGCGTACGGGGGTTCGCGAACACCGGGGAGCTGTTTTTT